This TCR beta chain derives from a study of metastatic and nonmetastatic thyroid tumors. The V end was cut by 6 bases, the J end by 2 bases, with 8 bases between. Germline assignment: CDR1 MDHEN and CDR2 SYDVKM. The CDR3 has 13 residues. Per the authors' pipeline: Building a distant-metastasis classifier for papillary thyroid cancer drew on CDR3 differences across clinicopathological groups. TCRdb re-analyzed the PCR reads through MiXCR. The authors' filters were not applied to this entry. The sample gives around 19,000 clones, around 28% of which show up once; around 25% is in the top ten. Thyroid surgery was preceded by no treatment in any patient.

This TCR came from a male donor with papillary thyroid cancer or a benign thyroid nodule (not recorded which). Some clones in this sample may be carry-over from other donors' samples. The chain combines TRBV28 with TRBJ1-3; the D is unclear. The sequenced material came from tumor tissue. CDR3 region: CASSPTPGNTIYF. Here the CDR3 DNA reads TGTGCCAGCAGCCCAACGCCTGGAAACACCATATATTTT.